The sequence of this T cell receptor beta chain was determined in a study of blood T cells in healthy people across ages. Regarding the study as a whole: Versus aged donors, long-lived donors had higher diversity and more naive CD4+ cells. Investigators viewed diversity estimates from one million T cells as underestimates, the study reported.

This clonotype was seen a single time. Its specificity is unknown. Every donor contributed roughly 11 milliliters of peripheral blood by blood draw. The V end was cut by 5 bases, the J end by 6 bases, with 14 bases between. CDR1 and CDR2 from the germline V gene are MNHEY and SMNVEV (reference sequence). CDR3 length: 13 amino acids. Alongside a J-beta primer mix, a sample-barcoded 5' primer served in a second PCR lasting roughly 6 to 11 cycles. TCRdb recomputed calls from the 5' RACE reads with MiXCR, one row per CDR3 protein. The sample consists of around 1,700,000 distinct CDR3 sequences, approximately 28% of them appearing once.

The chain joins TRBV27 to TRBJ2-7; possibly TRBD1 or TRBD2 for D (5 bases each). The clonotype was recovered from a woman aged 25 to 39 in good health. The sequencing sample was made of blood. Written as DNA, the CDR3 is TGTGCCAGCAGTCGTGCCCGGGACCGCGAGCAGTACTTC. Protein product: CASSRARDREQYF.